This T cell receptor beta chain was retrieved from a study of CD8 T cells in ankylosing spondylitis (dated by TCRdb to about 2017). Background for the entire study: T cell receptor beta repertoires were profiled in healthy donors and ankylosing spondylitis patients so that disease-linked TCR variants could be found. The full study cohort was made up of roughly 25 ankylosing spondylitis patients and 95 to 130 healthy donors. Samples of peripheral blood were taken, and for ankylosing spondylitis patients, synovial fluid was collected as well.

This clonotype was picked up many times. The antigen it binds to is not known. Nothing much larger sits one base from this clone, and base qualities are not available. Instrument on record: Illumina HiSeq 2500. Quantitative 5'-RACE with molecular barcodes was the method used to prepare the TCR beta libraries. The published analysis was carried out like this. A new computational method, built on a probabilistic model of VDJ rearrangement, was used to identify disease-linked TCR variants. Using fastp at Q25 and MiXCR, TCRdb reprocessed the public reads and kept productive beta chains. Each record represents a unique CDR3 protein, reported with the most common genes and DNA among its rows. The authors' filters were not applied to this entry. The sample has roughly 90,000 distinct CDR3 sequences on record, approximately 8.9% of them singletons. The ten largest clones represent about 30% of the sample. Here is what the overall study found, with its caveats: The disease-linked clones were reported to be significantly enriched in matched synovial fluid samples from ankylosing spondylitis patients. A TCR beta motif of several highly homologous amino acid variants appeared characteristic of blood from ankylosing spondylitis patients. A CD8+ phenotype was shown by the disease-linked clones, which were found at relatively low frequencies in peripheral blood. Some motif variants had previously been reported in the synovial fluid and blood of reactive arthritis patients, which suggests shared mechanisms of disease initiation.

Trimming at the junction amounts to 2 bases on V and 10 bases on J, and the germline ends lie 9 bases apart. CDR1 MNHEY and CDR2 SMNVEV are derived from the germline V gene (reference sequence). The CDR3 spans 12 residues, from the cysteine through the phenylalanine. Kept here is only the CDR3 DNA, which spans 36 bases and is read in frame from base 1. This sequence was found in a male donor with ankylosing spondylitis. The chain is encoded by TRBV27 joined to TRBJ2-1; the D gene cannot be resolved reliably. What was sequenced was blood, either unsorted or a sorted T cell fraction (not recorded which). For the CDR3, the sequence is CASSLPDGEQFF. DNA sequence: TGTGCCAGCAGTTTACCCGACGGGGAGCAGTTCTTC.